The clone carrying this T cell receptor (beta chain) appeared a few times. Its target is not known. Expressed TCRB transcripts were sequenced because the entire RNA isolate underwent reverse transcription. Generated by immunoSEQ multiplex PCR, the TCRdb table keeps only in-frame clones and is missing some. Here the sample spans approximately 250,000 clones, 16% being singletons. This sample is part of a study of beta chain features in type 1 diabetes. Points from the study as a whole: Equally in patients and controls, shorter templates might have been favored by PCR. Fewer junction insertions and more nucleotide deletions appeared in type 1 diabetes patients. High TCR expression in some cells could lead to their over-representation in cDNA sequencing. TCRB CDR3s from Type 1 diabetes patients were moderately but significantly shorter in all four CD4+ subsets.

Each of the sorted populations had a purity greater than 98%. CDR1 is MGHRA, CDR2 YSYEKL, per germline. Trimming cost V 1 base and J 1 base, with 13 bases left between them. The CDR3 loop spans 16 amino acids. The rearrangement links TRBV4-1 to TRBJ1-1, with D hard to call. Sequencing was carried out using naive CD4+ T cells from blood. This TCR was recovered from a man aged 30 to 39 with type 1 diabetes. Here the CDR3 reads CASSQGAARGNTEAFF. CDR3 DNA: TGCGCCAGCAGCCAAGGGGCAGCTCGGGGGAACACTGAAGCTTTCTTT.